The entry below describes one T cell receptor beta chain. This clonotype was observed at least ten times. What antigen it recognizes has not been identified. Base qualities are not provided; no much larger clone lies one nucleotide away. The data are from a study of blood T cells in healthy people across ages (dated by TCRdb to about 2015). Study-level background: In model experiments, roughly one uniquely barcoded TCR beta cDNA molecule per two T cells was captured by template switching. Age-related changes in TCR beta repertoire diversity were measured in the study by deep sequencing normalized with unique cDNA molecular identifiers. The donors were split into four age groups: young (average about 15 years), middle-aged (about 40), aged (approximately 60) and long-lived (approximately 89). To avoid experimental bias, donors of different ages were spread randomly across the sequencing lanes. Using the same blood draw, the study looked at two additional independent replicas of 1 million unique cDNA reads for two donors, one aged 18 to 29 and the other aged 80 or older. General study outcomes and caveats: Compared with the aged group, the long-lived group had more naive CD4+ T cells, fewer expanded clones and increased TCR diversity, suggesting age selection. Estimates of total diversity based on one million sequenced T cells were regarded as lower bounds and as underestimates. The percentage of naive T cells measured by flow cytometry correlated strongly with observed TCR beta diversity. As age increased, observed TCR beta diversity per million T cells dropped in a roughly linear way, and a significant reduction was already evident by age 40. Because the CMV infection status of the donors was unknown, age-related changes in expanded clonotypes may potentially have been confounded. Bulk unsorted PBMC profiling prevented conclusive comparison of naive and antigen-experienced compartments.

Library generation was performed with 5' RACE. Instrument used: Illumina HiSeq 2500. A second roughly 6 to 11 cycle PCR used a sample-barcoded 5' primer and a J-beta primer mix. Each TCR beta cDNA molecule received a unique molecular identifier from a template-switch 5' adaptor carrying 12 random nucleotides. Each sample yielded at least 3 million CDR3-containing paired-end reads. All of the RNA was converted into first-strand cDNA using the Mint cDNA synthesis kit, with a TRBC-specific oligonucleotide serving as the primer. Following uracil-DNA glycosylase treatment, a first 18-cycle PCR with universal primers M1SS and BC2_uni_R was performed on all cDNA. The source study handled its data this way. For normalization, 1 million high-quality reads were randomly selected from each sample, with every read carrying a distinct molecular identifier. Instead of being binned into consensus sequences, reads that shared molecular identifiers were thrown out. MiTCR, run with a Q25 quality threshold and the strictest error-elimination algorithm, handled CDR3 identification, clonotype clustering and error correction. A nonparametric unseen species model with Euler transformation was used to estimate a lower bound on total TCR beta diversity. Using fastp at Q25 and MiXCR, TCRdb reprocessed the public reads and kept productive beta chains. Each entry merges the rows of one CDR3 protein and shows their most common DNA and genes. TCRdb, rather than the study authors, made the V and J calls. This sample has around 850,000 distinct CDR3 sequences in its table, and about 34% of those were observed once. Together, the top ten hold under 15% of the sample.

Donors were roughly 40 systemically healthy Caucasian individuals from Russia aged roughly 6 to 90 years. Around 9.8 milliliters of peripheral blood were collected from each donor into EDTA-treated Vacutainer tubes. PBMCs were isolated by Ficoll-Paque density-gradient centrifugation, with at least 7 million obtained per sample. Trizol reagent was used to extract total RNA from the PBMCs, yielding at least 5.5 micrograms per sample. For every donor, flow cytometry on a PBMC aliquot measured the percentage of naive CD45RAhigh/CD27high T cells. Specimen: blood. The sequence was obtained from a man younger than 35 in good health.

The sequence in DNA is TGTGCCATCACCGTAGGAGAGACCCAGTACTTC. Its product reads: CAITVGETQYF. The rearrangement joined TRBV10-3 to TRBJ2-5, with the D segment identity uncertain. The CDR3 goes from the cysteine to the phenylalanine over 11 residues. CDR3 DNA is the only sequence kept; it has 33 bases, read in frame from the first base. CDR1 and CDR2 (ENHRY, SYGVKD) derive from the germline V gene. V loses 7 bases, J loses 4 bases, and the germline ends lie 7 bases apart.